The rows below give T cell receptor beta chains drawn from one sample of a study of T cell responses to AZD1222 COVID-19 vaccine. Libraries were prepared by immunoSEQ multiplex PCR; TCRdb keeps only in-frame clonotypes and omits some of them. The data contain about 270,000 clones, 85% to 95% of them singletons. This specimen consisted of peripheral blood, obtained 28 days after the second AZD1222 dose. These receptors originate from an adult who received the AZD1222 COVID-19 vaccine. The CDR3 runs from the conserved cysteine through the conserved F or W. A D gene is named only where the DNA matches it firmly. A clone size is listed for some rows: how often the clone was seen (once, few, many), or a class if it is expanded.

D	J	size	V	CDR3	DNA
-	TRBJ2-2	once	TRBV28	CASSPPSGELFF	TGTGCCAGCAGTCCGCCCTCCGGGGAGCTGTTTTTT
-	TRBJ1-1	-	TRBV5-1	CASSSGPLNTEAFF	TGCGCCAGCAGCTCCGGACCCTTGAACACTGAAGCTTTCTTT
-	TRBJ1-2	-	TRBV18	CASSPGKGYTF	TGTGCCAGCTCACCGGGCAAGGGCTACACCTTC
-	TRBJ1-4	-	TRBV5-1	CASSLDVGGPTNVF	TGCGCCAGCAGCTTGGATGTCGGGGGCCCGACTAACGTTTTT
-	TRBJ1-5	-	TRBV28	CATLPDPSQPQHF	TGTGCCACCCTGCCGGACCCAAGCCAGCCCCAGCATTTT
TRBD1	TRBJ2-1	once	TRBV9	CASSAGAGQATPRQFF	TGTGCCAGCAGCGCTGGGGCGGGACAGGCAACTCCCCGGCAGTTCTTC
-	TRBJ1-5	-	TRBV27	CASSYRGNQPQHF	TGTGCCAGCAGTTACCGGGGTAATCAGCCCCAGCATTTT
-	TRBJ2-6	-	TRBV9	CASSVVGASSGANVLTF	TGTGCCAGCAGCGTAGTGGGGGCTAGCTCTGGGGCCAACGTCCTGACTTTC
TRBD2	TRBJ2-2	-	TRBV18	CASSRELAEATGELFF	TGTGCCAGCTCACGAGAACTAGCGGAGGCCACCGGGGAGCTGTTTTTT
-	TRBJ1-3	-	TRBV28	CASNGGLPNTIYF	TGTGCCAGTAACGGGGGGCTCCCGAACACCATATATTTT
TRBD1	TRBJ2-7	-	TRBV28	CASRSGTGGTYEQYF	TGTGCCAGCAGATCCGGGACAGGGGGCACCTACGAGCAGTACTTC
-	TRBJ2-5	-	TRBV7-9	CASSLAGGGAMTQYF	TGTGCCAGCAGCTTAGCCGGAGGGGGGGCAATGACCCAGTACTTC
TRBD1	TRBJ2-2	few	TRBV28	CASMAGGLNTGELFF	TGTGCCAGCATGGCAGGGGGCCTGAACACCGGGGAGCTGTTTTTT
TRBD2	TRBJ2-1	-	TRBV4-3	CASSQGLADNEQFF	TGCGCCAGCAGCCAAGGACTAGCGGATAATGAGCAGTTCTTC
TRBD1	TRBJ1-1	-	TRBV5-1	CASSPGQDNEAFF	TGCGCCAGCAGCCCGGGACAGGATAATGAAGCTTTCTTT
-	TRBJ2-7	-	TRBV9	CASSVGQEPAYEQYF	TGTGCCAGCAGCGTAGGACAGGAACCGGCCTACGAGCAGTACTTC
-	TRBJ2-7	once	TRBV21-1	CASSKGRTGKDSYEQYF	TGTGCCAGCAGCAAAGGCAGGACAGGGAAGGACTCCTACGAGCAGTACTTC
-	TRBJ1-5	-	TRBV29-1	CSVERDSYSNQPQHF	TGCAGCGTTGAAAGGGACTCTTATAGCAATCAGCCCCAGCATTTT
TRBD2	TRBJ2-7	-	TRBV5-1	CASSKTSGTYEQYF	TGCGCCAGCAGCAAGACTAGCGGGACCTACGAGCAGTACTTC
-	TRBJ2-2	-	TRBV7-6	CASSRGGTNTGELFF	TGTGCCAGCAGCCGCGGGGGCACGAACACCGGGGAGCTGTTTTTT
-	TRBJ2-3	-	TRBV6-5	CASRPPGARQYF	TGTGCCAGCAGGCCGCCGGGGGCTCGACAGTATTTT
-	TRBJ1-3	once	TRBV3-1/TRBV3-2	CASSLSRVSGNTIYF	TGTGCCAGCAGCCTATCACGGGTCTCTGGAAACACCATATATTTT
-	TRBJ1-2	few	TRBV7-9	CASSSRQPNYGYTF	TGTGCCAGCAGCTCCCGCCAGCCAAACTATGGCTACACCTTC
TRBD2	TRBJ2-1	-	TRBV15	CATSHPGLGGDEQFF	TGTGCCACCAGTCATCCGGGACTAGGAGGGGATGAGCAGTTCTTC
-	TRBJ1-6	-	TRBV3-1/TRBV3-2	CASSQDWQVGSPLHF	TGTGCCAGCAGCCAAGATTGGCAGGTAGGGTCACCCCTCCACTTT
TRBD2	TRBJ2-6	-	TRBV3-1/TRBV3-2	CASSQELGLAGRNSGANVLTF	TGTGCCAGCAGCCAAGAGTTGGGACTAGCGGGGCGCAACTCTGGGGCCAACGTCCTGACTTTC
TRBD1	TRBJ2-7	-	TRBV5-8	CASIIKGAGSYEQYF	TGTGCCAGCATCATAAAGGGGGCTGGCTCCTACGAGCAGTACTTC
-	TRBJ2-7	-	TRBV5-6	CASSRQPTYEQYF	TGTGCCAGCAGCCGACAGCCTACCTACGAGCAGTACTTC
-	TRBJ1-1	-	TRBV10-3	CAISSSGLNTEAFF	TGTGCCATCAGCTCGTCTGGGCTGAACACTGAAGCTTTCTTT
-	TRBJ1-2	-	TRBV5-1	CASSLRPEDYGYTF	TGCGCCAGCAGCTTGCGGCCGGAGGACTATGGCTACACCTTC
-	TRBJ2-5	-	TRBV5-1	CASSTTGTGVKTQYF	TGCGCCAGCAGCACCACCGGGACGGGGGTGAAGACCCAGTACTTC
TRBD1	TRBJ1-5	-	TRBV6-4	CASSYRGRNNSNQPQHF	TGTGCCAGCAGTTACAGGGGCCGCAATAATAGCAATCAGCCCCAGCATTTT
-	TRBJ2-4	once	TRBV4-2	CASSQEQNIQYF	TGTGCCAGCAGCCAAGAGCAAAACATTCAGTACTTC
-	TRBJ1-1	-	TRBV28	CASSPGGGMNTEAFF	TGTGCCAGCAGCCCCGGAGGGGGAATGAACACTGAAGCTTTCTTT
TRBD1	TRBJ2-7	-	TRBV5-1	CASSLGGQSYEQYF	TGCGCCAGCAGCTTGGGGGGACAGAGCTACGAGCAGTACTTC
-	TRBJ1-5	-	TRBV25-1	CASSESGYNQPQHF	TGTGCCAGCAGTGAATCTGGTTACAATCAGCCCCAGCATTTT
-	TRBJ2-7	-	TRBV28	CATVTRAFGEQYF	TGTGCCACAGTAACGAGGGCCTTCGGCGAGCAGTACTTC
-	TRBJ2-5	-	TRBV2	CASSVRRETQYF	TGTGCCAGCAGTGTCCGCCGGGAGACCCAGTACTTC
TRBD2	TRBJ2-3	-	TRBV3-1/TRBV3-2	CASSLRLAGALSTDTQYF	TGTGCCAGCAGCCTTCGACTAGCGGGGGCCCTCAGCACAGATACGCAGTATTTT
TRBD1	TRBJ1-6	once	TRBV5-1	CASSLTGGYNSPLHF	TGCGCCAGCAGCTTGACAGGGGGCTATAATTCACCCCTCCACTTT
-	TRBJ2-7	once	TRBV29-1	CSVAGTYEQYF	TGCAGCGTTGCGGGTACCTACGAGCAGTACTTC
-	TRBJ2-1	-	TRBV11-2	CASSLGSGSYNEQFF	TGTGCCAGCAGCTTAGGTAGCGGATCCTACAATGAGCAGTTCTTC
-	TRBJ1-1	-	TRBV5-4	CASSPDTNTEAFF	TGTGCCAGCAGCCCGGACACGAACACTGAAGCTTTCTTT
-	TRBJ2-3	-	TRBV2	CASRSTADTQYF	TGTGCCAGCAGGAGCACCGCAGATACGCAGTATTTT
-	TRBJ2-5	-	TRBV2	CASSDEETQYF	TGTGCCAGCAGTGATGAAGAGACCCAGTACTTC
-	TRBJ2-7	-	TRBV12-3/TRBV12-4	CASSLRGGYEQYF	TGTGCCAGCAGTTTGAGGGGTGGATACGAGCAGTACTTC
-	TRBJ2-1	once	TRBV29-1	CSVPGFSSYNEQFF	TGCAGCGTCCCCGGCTTCAGCTCCTACAATGAGCAGTTCTTC
TRBD1	TRBJ2-2	-	TRBV27	CASSWGDRVGRELFF	TGTGCCAGCAGTTGGGGGGACAGGGTCGGTAGGGAGCTGTTTTTT
-	TRBJ1-2	-	TRBV5-1	CASSLEAGQNYGYTF	TGCGCCAGCAGCTTGGAGGCAGGGCAGAACTATGGCTACACCTTC
-	TRBJ1-1	few	TRBV3-1/TRBV3-2	CASSQTAIMNTEAFF	TGTGCCAGCAGCCAGACAGCGATTATGAACACTGAAGCTTTCTTT
TRBD1	TRBJ2-7	-	TRBV24-1	CATSDSRTGGSEQYF	TGTGCCACCAGTGATTCAAGGACAGGGGGTAGCGAGCAGTACTTC
-	TRBJ1-1	-	TRBV2	CASLIGPGTEAFF	TGTGCCAGCCTTATTGGTCCGGGGACTGAAGCTTTCTTT
-	TRBJ2-7	-	TRBV5-1	CASSSGYPPYEQYF	TGCGCCAGCAGCTCTGGCTATCCTCCCTACGAGCAGTACTTC
TRBD2	TRBJ2-7	-	TRBV7-2	CASSLGGTSGKEQYF	TGTGCCAGCAGCTTAGGGGGGACTAGCGGGAAAGAGCAGTACTTC
TRBD2	TRBJ2-5	-	TRBV19	CASSTSGTSFQETQYF	TGTGCCAGTAGTACCTCCGGGACTAGCTTCCAAGAGACCCAGTACTTC
-	TRBJ2-6	-	TRBV15	CATSRGAVLSSGANVLTF	TGTGCCACCAGCAGAGGGGCTGTCCTCAGCTCTGGGGCCAACGTCCTGACTTTC
-	TRBJ2-2	-	TRBV14	CASSQTLGDTGELFF	TGTGCCAGCAGCCAGACTTTGGGGGACACCGGGGAGCTGTTTTTT